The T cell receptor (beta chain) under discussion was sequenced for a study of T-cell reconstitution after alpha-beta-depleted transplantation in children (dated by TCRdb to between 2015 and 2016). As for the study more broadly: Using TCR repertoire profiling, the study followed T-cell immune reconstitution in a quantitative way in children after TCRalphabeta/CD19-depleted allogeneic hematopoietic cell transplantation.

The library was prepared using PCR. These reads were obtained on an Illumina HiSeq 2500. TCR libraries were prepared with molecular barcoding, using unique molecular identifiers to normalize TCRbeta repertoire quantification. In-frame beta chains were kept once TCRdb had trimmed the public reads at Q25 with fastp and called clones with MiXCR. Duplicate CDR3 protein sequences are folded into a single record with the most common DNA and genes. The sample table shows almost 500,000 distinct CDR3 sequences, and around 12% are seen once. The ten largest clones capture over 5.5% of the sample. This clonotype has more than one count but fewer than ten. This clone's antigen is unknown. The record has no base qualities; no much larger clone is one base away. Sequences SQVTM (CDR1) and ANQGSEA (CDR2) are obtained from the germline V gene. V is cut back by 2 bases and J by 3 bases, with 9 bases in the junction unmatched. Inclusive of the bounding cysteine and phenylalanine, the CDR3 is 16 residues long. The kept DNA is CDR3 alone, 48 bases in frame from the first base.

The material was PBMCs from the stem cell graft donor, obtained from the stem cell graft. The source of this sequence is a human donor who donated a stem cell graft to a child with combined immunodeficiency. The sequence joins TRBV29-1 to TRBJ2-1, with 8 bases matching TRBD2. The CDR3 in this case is CSVEKQGLGVYNEQFF. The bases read TGCAGCGTTGAAAAACAGGGACTAGGCGTCTACAATGAGCAGTTCTTC.